The clone carrying this T cell receptor beta chain has more than one count but fewer than ten. This PCR relied on a set of 60 Vbeta primers and 13 Jbeta primers. The protocol was immunoSEQ multiplex PCR, while the TCRdb copy is restricted to in-frame clones and leaves out a portion. Of 180,000 or so clones listed, 75% to 85% are singletons. CDR1 and CDR2 from the germline V gene are MDHEN and SYDVKM. V shed 3 bases and J 3 bases; nucleotides not matched to a gene: 7. The CDR3 loop spans 15 amino acids. This entry belongs to a study of cytomegalovirus exposure and HLA in healthy donors. The chain links TRBV28 to TRBJ2-7, with 8 bases lining up with TRBD1. The receptor was isolated from a man in his late teens or twenties in good health and CMV-seronegative. The material sequenced was PBMCs. The CDR3 reads CASSLPQGAIYEQYF. The CDR3 DNA is TGTGCCAGCAGTTTGCCTCAGGGGGCAATCTACGAGCAGTACTTC.